Listed below are T cell receptor beta chains from one sample, sequenced in a study of glioma-infiltrating T cells after dendritic cell vaccination. Libraries were prepared by immunoSEQ multiplex PCR; TCRdb keeps only in-frame clonotypes and omits some of them. This sample has more than 20,000 clones, with about four fifths found just once. The sequenced sample was blood, obtained before dendritic cell vaccination. All receptors derive from a human donor with glioblastoma. Both conserved end residues are part of each CDR3. A D gene is named only where the DNA matches it firmly. Where a row states a size, it is once, few, many or the class of an expanded clone; other rows omit it.

len | j_gene | abundance | d_gene | v_gene | CDR3nt | CDR3aa
13 | TRBJ1-2 | once | . | TRBV6-5 | TGTGCCAGCAGAACCCCCGGGGGGGAAGGCTACACCTTC | CASRTPGGEGYTF
16 | TRBJ2-7 | . | TRBD1 | TRBV28 | TGTGCCAGCAGCCAAACGGACAGGTTCCGACCCTACGAGCAGTACTTC | CASSQTDRFRPYEQYF
13 | TRBJ1-1 | . | . | TRBV10-3 | TGTGCCATTCAAGGGGGATTGGGCACTGAAGCTTTCTTT | CAIQGGLGTEAFF
13 | TRBJ1-1 | . | . | TRBV2 | TGTGCCAGCAGGGGGGAGGGGCGCACTGAAGCTTTCTTT | CASRGEGRTEAFF
13 | TRBJ2-7 | . | TRBD1 | TRBV29-1 | TGCAGCGTTGAAACGGACAGGCCCTACGAGCAGTACTTC | CSVETDRPYEQYF
16 | TRBJ1-1 | . | . | TRBV25-1 | TGTGCCAGCAGTGAAAGCAGGGGCTCTTTTTACGCTGAAGCTTTCTTT | CASSESRGSFYAEAFF
13 | TRBJ2-1 | . | . | TRBV13 | TGTGCCAGCAGCTTAGGATTCGCGGGAGAGCAGTTCTTC | CASSLGFAGEQFF
15 | TRBJ2-1 | . | TRBD1 | TRBV5-1 | TGCGCCAGCAGGTCGGGGACAGGGAACTACAATGAGCAGTTCTTC | CASRSGTGNYNEQFF
14 | TRBJ1-1 | . | . | TRBV6-4 | TGTGCCAGCAGGGTTGAGCAGGGAATCACTGAAGCTTTCTTT | CASRVEQGITEAFF
14 | TRBJ2-2 | . | . | TRBV11-2 | TGTGCCAGCACCTTTTGGGGCGAAACCGGGGAGCTGTTTTTT | CASTFWGETGELFF
15 | TRBJ1-5 | . | . | TRBV28 | TGTGCCAGCAGTCTGCAGGCCTATAGCAATCAGCCCCAGCATTTT | CASSLQAYSNQPQHF
15 | TRBJ2-7 | . | . | TRBV15 | TGTGCCACCAGCCATAGTGGGCGATCAGGTTACGAGCAGTACTTC | CATSHSGRSGYEQYF
16 | TRBJ2-7 | . | TRBD2 | TRBV7-6 | TGTGCCAGCAGCTTCTTACCGGGACTAGCGGGCCACGAGCAGTACTTC | CASSFLPGLAGHEQYF
17 | TRBJ2-2 | . | TRBD2 | TRBV14 | TGTGCCAGCAGCCAAGTTTCGGGACTAGTCCGCGCCGGGGAGCTGTTTTTT | CASSQVSGLVRAGELFF
17 | TRBJ2-5 | . | . | TRBV7-2 | TGTGCCAGCAGCAAATACTCTCGGACTACCATCCAAGAGACCCAGTACTTC | CASSKYSRTTIQETQYF
14 | TRBJ1-1 | . | . | TRBV11-3 | TGTGCCAGCAGCTTAGGGGGGGTGAACACTGAAGCTTTCTTT | CASSLGGVNTEAFF